This T cell receptor beta chain is drawn from a study of blood T cell repertoires in COVID-19. This CDR3 contains 13 residues. The germline V gene encodes CDR1 SNHLY and CDR2 FYNNEI. The germline V and J ends were trimmed by 1 base and 8 bases, with 11 bases remaining between them. The protocol was immunoSEQ multiplex PCR, while the TCRdb copy is restricted to in-frame clones and leaves out a portion. The sample yields about 300,000 clones, roughly 90% seen once. This TCR came from a man aged 35-49 years with acute or convalescent COVID-19. Input material: peripheral blood. V and J are TRBV2 and TRBJ1-2; tentative D call: TRBD1 (5 bases). CDR3 bases: TGTGCCAGCAGTGAAGGGCAGGGCTACGGCTACACCTTC. This encodes CASSEGQGYGYTF.